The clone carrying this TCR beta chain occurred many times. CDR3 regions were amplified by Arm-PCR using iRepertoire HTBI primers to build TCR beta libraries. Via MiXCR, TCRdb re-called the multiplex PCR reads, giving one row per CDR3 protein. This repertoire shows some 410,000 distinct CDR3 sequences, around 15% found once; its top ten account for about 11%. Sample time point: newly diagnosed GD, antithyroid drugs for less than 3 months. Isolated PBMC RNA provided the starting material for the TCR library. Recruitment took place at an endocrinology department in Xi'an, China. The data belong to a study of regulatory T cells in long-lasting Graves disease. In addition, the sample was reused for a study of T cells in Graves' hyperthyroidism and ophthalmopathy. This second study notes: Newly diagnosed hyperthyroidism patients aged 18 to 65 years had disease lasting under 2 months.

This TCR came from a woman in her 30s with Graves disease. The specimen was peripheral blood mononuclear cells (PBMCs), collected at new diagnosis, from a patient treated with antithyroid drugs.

The CDR3 sequence: CASSPVAGSGKTQYF. Written as DNA, the CDR3 is TGTGCCAGCAGCCCGGTAGCGGGAAGCGGAAAGACCCAGTACTTC. The chain employs TRBV3-1 and TRBJ2-3; 8 nucleotides agree with TRBD2. The better agreement between TRBJ2-5 and the DNA end casts doubt on the J call. Germline V gene data show CDR1 as LGHDT and CDR2 as YNNKEL (reference sequence). This CDR3 is 15 amino acids long.